Listed below are T cell receptor beta chains from one sample, sequenced in a study of CD8+CD57+ T cells in acquired aplastic anemia. TCRdb analysed the reads with MiXCR anew, one entry per CDR3 protein. The sample lists 250,000 to 350,000 distinct CDR3 sequences, roughly 59% seen once, with around 1.3% in the top ten. Sequencing was done on a sample of sorted CD4+, CD8+, or CD8+CD57+ T cells (not recorded which) from PBMCs. All receptors derive from a human donor with aplastic anemia. Both conserved end residues are part of each CDR3. The order of the fields is J gene, CDR3 length, V gene, CDR3 protein.

J gene: TRBJ2-3
CDR3 length: 14
V gene: TRBV20-1
CDR3 protein: CSARLAGPTDTQYF

J gene: TRBJ2-7
CDR3 length: 14
V gene: TRBV5-8
CDR3 protein: CASSFTGYAYEQYF

J gene: TRBJ2-7
CDR3 length: 13
V gene: TRBV5-1
CDR3 protein: CASSLTDPYEQYF

J gene: TRBJ2-1
CDR3 length: 14
V gene: TRBV5-1
CDR3 protein: CASSLAGGAGEQFF

J gene: TRBJ1-4
CDR3 length: 13
V gene: TRBV20-1
CDR3 protein: CSARDHRDEKLFF

J gene: TRBJ2-5
CDR3 length: 16
V gene: TRBV7-3
CDR3 protein: CASSPTSGGPSETQYF

J gene: TRBJ1-1
CDR3 length: 12
V gene: TRBV19
CDR3 protein: CASTGQNTEAFF

J gene: TRBJ2-1
CDR3 length: 13
V gene: TRBV24-1
CDR3 protein: CATGRRGPYEQFF

J gene: TRBJ2-7
CDR3 length: 14
V gene: TRBV7-3
CDR3 protein: CAISAGRGGVEQYF

J gene: TRBJ1-1
CDR3 length: 14
V gene: TRBV5-8
CDR3 protein: CASSLRTPNTEAFF

J gene: TRBJ1-3
CDR3 length: 16
V gene: TRBV18
CDR3 protein: CASAPRQANSGNTIYF

J gene: TRBJ2-7
CDR3 length: 15
V gene: TRBV7-9
CDR3 protein: CASSEGRNRKNEQYF

J gene: TRBJ2-7
CDR3 length: 14
V gene: TRBV20-1
CDR3 protein: CSARVDGRTYEQYF

J gene: TRBJ2-5
CDR3 length: 13
V gene: TRBV7-9
CDR3 protein: CASSKQGTETQYF

J gene: TRBJ1-5
CDR3 length: 12
V gene: TRBV19
CDR3 protein: CASSSVLGQQHF

J gene: TRBJ1-6
CDR3 length: 18
V gene: TRBV7-2
CDR3 protein: CASSLGNRGSSYNSPLHF

J gene: TRBJ1-1
CDR3 length: 14
V gene: TRBV7-8
CDR3 protein: CASSSPGEVTEAFF

J gene: TRBJ1-6
CDR3 length: 15
V gene: TRBV7-9
CDR3 protein: CASSLAGQGYSPLHF

J gene: TRBJ1-2
CDR3 length: 13
V gene: TRBV3-1
CDR3 protein: CASSPRDWSGYTF

J gene: TRBJ1-5
CDR3 length: 15
V gene: TRBV7-2
CDR3 protein: CASSWGLLSNQPQHF

J gene: TRBJ2-1
CDR3 length: 15
V gene: TRBV6-1
CDR3 protein: CASSLSGNSYNEQFF

J gene: TRBJ1-2
CDR3 length: 11
V gene: TRBV3-1
CDR3 protein: CASSMGGGYTF